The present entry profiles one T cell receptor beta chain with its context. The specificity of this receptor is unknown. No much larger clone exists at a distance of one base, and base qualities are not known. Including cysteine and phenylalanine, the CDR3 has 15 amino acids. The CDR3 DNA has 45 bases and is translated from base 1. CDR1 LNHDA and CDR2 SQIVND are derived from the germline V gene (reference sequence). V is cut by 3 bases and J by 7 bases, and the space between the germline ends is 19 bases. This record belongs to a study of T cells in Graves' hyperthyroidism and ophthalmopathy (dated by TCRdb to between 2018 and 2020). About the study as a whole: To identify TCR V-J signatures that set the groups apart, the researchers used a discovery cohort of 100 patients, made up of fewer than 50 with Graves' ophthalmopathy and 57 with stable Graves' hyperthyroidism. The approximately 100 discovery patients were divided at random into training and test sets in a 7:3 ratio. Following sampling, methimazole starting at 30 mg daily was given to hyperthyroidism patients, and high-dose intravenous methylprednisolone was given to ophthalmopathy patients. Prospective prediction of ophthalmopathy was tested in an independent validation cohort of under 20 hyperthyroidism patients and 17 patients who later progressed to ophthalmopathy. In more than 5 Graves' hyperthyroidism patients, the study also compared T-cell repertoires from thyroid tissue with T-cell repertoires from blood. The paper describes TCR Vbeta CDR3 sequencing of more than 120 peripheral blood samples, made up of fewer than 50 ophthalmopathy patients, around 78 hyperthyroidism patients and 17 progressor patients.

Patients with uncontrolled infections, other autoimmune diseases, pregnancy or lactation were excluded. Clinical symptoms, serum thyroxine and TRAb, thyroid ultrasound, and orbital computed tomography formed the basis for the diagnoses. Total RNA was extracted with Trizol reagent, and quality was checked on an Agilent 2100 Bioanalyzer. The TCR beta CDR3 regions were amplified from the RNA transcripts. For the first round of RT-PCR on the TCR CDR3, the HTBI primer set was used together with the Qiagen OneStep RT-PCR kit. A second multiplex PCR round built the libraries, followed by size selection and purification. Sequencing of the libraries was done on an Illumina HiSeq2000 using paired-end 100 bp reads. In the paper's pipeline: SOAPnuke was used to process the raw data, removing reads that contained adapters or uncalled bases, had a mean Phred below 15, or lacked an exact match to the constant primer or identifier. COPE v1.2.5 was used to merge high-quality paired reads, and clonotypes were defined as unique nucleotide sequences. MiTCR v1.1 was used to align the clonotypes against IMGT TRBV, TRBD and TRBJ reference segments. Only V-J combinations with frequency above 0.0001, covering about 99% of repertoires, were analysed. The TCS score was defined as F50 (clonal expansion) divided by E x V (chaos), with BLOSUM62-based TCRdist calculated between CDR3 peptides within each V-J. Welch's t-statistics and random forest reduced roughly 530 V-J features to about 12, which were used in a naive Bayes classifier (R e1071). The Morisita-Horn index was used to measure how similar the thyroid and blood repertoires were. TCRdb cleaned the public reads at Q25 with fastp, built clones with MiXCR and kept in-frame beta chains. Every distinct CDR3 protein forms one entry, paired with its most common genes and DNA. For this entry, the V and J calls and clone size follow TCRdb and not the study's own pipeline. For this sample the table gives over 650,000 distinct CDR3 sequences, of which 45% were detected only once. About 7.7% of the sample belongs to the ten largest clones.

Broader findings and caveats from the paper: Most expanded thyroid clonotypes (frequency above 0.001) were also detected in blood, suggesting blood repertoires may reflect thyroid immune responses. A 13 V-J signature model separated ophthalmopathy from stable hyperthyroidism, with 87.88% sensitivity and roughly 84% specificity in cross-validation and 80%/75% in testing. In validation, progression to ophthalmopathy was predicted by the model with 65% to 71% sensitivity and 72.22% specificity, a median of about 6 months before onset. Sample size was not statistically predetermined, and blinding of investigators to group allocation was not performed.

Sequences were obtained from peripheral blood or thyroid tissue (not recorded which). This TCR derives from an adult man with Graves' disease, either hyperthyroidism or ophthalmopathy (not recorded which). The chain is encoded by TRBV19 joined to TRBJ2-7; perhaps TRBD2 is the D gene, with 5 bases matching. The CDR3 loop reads CASSIPDSAGHEQYF. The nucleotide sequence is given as TGTGCCAGTAGTATCCCGGATAGCGCGGGCCATGAGCAGTACTTC.